The rows below give T cell receptor beta chains drawn from one sample of a study of blood T cell repertoires in COVID-19. The assay was immunoSEQ multiplex PCR, and TCRdb's table has in-frame clones only and misses some. Of 240,000 or so clones listed, around 84% are singletons. Sequencing was performed on peripheral blood. Receptors originate from a woman aged 18-30 years with acute or convalescent COVID-19. Both conserved end residues are part of each CDR3. The D gene is left open where the match is weak. Clone size is not always given. Where it is, it says once, few, many or a class for expanded clones.

clone size | D gene | J gene | V gene | CDR3 DNA | CDR3 protein
once | TRBD1 | TRBJ2-5 | TRBV7-2 | TGTGCCAGCAGCCTACAGGGGGGTAAACAAGAGACCCAGTACTTC | CASSLQGGKQETQYF
few | TRBD1 | TRBJ2-2 | TRBV14 | TGTGCCAGCAGCCAAGGACAGGGGTTTCGTAACACCGGGGAGCTGTTTTTT | CASSQGQGFRNTGELFF
- | - | TRBJ2-2 | TRBV21-1 | TGTGCCAGCAGCGCTCCCGGGACAGGGGGTTCGAACACCGGGGAGCTGTTTTTT | CASSAPGTGGSNTGELFF
once | - | TRBJ1-3 | TRBV19 | TGTGCCAGTAGGACGACGCAGGGGATTATCGACTTAACCTCTGGAAACACCATATATTTT | CASRTTQGIIDLTSGNTIYF
- | TRBD2 | TRBJ2-3 | TRBV5-1 | TGCGCCAGCAGCTCCGGACTAGCGGGGTGGAGCACAGATACGCAGTATTTT | CASSSGLAGWSTDTQYF
- | - | TRBJ1-1 | TRBV10-1 | TGCGCCAGCAGGGGCGACAGCTACACTGAAGCTTTCTTT | CASRGDSYTEAFF
- | TRBD1 | TRBJ1-1 | TRBV13 | TGTGCCAGCAGCTTAGTCCAGGGGGACTCGAGAGGGTCTGAAGCTTTCTTT | CASSLVQGDSRGSEAFF
- | - | TRBJ1-1 | TRBV29-1 | TGCAGCGTTGAAGAGGAGGGCACTGAAGCTTTCTTT | CSVEEEGTEAFF
once | TRBD1 | TRBJ1-6 | TRBV6-5 | TGTGCCAGCAGTATGACAGGGCGCTATAATTCACCCCTCCACTTT | CASSMTGRYNSPLHF
- | - | TRBJ2-5 | TRBV7-2 | TGTGCCAGCAGGCAGAGGGCCCAAGAGACCCAGTACTTC | CASRQRAQETQYF
- | TRBD1 | TRBJ1-2 | TRBV27 | TGTGCCAGCACCGCGGACAGGGGTGATAATGGCTACACCTTC | CASTADRGDNGYTF
- | - | TRBJ2-1 | TRBV27 | TGTGCCAGCAGTTTAAGTTTCCGGAATGAGCAGTTCTTC | CASSLSFRNEQFF
- | - | TRBJ1-6 | TRBV10-3 | TGTGCCATCAGTGACGGGGATTCACCCCTCCACTTT | CAISDGDSPLHF
- | - | TRBJ2-1 | TRBV6-6 | TGTGCCAGCAGTATTGGGAGCTCGGAGCAGTTCTTC | CASSIGSSEQFF
- | - | TRBJ2-1 | TRBV15 | TGTGCCACCAGCCAACTAGCCCCTGAGCAGTTCTTC | CATSQLAPEQFF
- | - | TRBJ2-2 | TRBV4-3 | TGCGCCAGCAGCCCCATGGGCCCTCCCGGGGAGCTGTTTTTT | CASSPMGPPGELFF
- | TRBD1 | TRBJ2-7 | TRBV29-1 | TGCAGCGCTATGCGGCTGATACCCGGGACAGCTACCTACGAGCAGTACTTC | CSAMRLIPGTATYEQYF
- | - | TRBJ1-3 | TRBV15 | TGTGCCACCAGCAGAGAGGCGATCAGGTCCTCTGGAAACACCATATATTTT | CATSREAIRSSGNTIYF
- | TRBD2 | TRBJ2-7 | TRBV19 | TGTGCCAGTAGTACCCGAGGACTAGCGGGAGGCCCCTCCTACGAGCAGTACTTC | CASSTRGLAGGPSYEQYF
few | - | TRBJ1-5 | TRBV5-1 | TGCGCCAGCAGCTTACAGGATCAGCCCCAGCATTTT | CASSLQDQPQHF
- | - | TRBJ1-2 | TRBV12-3/TRBV12-4 | TGTGCCAGCAGTTTGTGGGGGGAGCGGGGCTACACCTTC | CASSLWGERGYTF
- | TRBD2 | TRBJ2-7 | TRBV5-1 | TGCGCCAGCAGCCCCGCACTAGCGGATAGCTCCTACGAGCAGTACTTC | CASSPALADSSYEQYF
- | - | TRBJ1-1 | TRBV6-5 | TGTGCCAGCAGTTACGGACTGGTGAACACTGAAGCTTTCTTT | CASSYGLVNTEAFF
- | TRBD1 | TRBJ2-1 | TRBV15 | TGTGCCACGACCCAGACAGGGACGACCCACAATGAGCAGTTCTTC | CATTQTGTTHNEQFF
- | - | TRBJ2-1 | TRBV4-3 | TGCGCCAGCGGACTTAGTCATTCATCCTCCTACAATGAGCAGTTCTTC | CASGLSHSSSYNEQFF
- | TRBD1 | TRBJ2-7 | TRBV30 | TGTGCCTGGTCCCCGACAGGGCACGAGCAGTACTTC | CAWSPTGHEQYF
- | TRBD1 | TRBJ2-7 | TRBV25-1 | TGTGCCAGCAGTGAAGTAGGGGGCAAGCAGGGTAGCTCCTACGAGCAGTACTTC | CASSEVGGKQGSSYEQYF
many | - | TRBJ2-7 | TRBV14 | TGTGCCAGCAGCCAAGGGTCGGTTGGGCAGTACTTC | CASSQGSVGQYF
once | - | TRBJ1-1 | TRBV27 | TGTGCCAGCAGTCCCCTACTGGGGGCCCAAGGGACTGAAGCTTTCTTT | CASSPLLGAQGTEAFF
few | - | TRBJ2-1 | TRBV3-1/TRBV3-2 | TGTGCCAGCAGCCAAGACCCCGGGGGTTCTGAGGGCACTAGCTCCTACAATGAGCAGTTCTTC | CASSQDPGGSEGTSSYNEQFF
few | TRBD2 | TRBJ2-7 | TRBV30 | TGTGCCTGGAGTGTAGGGACTAGCGGGAGGGTCTCCTACGAGCAGTACTTC | CAWSVGTSGRVSYEQYF
- | - | TRBJ2-7 | TRBV7-3 | TGTGCCAGCAGCTTAACGGGGGGGCACGAGCAGTACTTC | CASSLTGGHEQYF
once | - | TRBJ2-7 | TRBV6-6 | TGTGCCAGCAGCCCCAGGAACCCCCCCTACGAGCAGTACTTC | CASSPRNPPYEQYF
- | TRBD2 | TRBJ2-5 | TRBV6-2/TRBV6-3 | TGTGCCAGCAGTTACCCCCCACTAGCGGCCGACGAGACTGGAGAGACCCAGTACTTC | CASSYPPLAADETGETQYF
once | TRBD2 | TRBJ2-1 | TRBV7-9 | TGTGCCAGCAGCCCACTAGCGGGATACAACAATGAGCAGTTCTTC | CASSPLAGYNNEQFF
- | - | TRBJ1-1 | TRBV9 | TGTGCCAGCAGCGAGGATTCATCTAGGTTGAACACTGAAGCTTTCTTT | CASSEDSSRLNTEAFF
- | TRBD1 | TRBJ2-3 | TRBV28 | TGTGCCAGCAGTCCCCATTCCGGGACAGGGGGAGGAGATACGCAGTATTTT | CASSPHSGTGGGDTQYF
- | TRBD1 | TRBJ2-5 | TRBV29-1 | TGCAGCGTTACCGGGACAGCAGAGACCCAGTACTTC | CSVTGTAETQYF
few | - | TRBJ2-1 | TRBV5-7 | TGTGCCAGCAGCCCCCAACCGGGGAAATCCTACAATGAGCAGTTCTTC | CASSPQPGKSYNEQFF
- | - | TRBJ2-1 | TRBV2 | TGTGCCAGCATCTTCCATGGCGGGGAGCAGTTCTTC | CASIFHGGEQFF
- | - | TRBJ1-2 | TRBV7-9 | TGTGCCAGCAGCTTGGAACTCCGGGATCCCAATGGCTACACCTTC | CASSLELRDPNGYTF
- | TRBD1 | TRBJ2-7 | TRBV4-3 | TGCGCCAGCAGCCCCGCGACAGGGGCCTACGAGCAGTACTTC | CASSPATGAYEQYF
- | TRBD1 | TRBJ2-5 | TRBV4-1 | TGCGCCAGCAGCGCATACCAGGGGGCTGAGGAGACCCAGTACTTC | CASSAYQGAEETQYF
- | TRBD1 | TRBJ2-2 | TRBV6-2/TRBV6-3 | TGTGCCAGCAGCCCGACAGGGGTTAGCACCGGGGAGCTGTTTTTT | CASSPTGVSTGELFF
- | - | TRBJ1-5 | TRBV30 | TGTGCCTGGAGTAGCCCGGGACTTCCATATAGCAATCAGCCCCAGCATTTT | CAWSSPGLPYSNQPQHF
- | - | TRBJ1-1 | TRBV9 | TGTGCCAGCAGCGTAGGTCTGGGCAGGGATGACATGAACACTGAAGCTTTCTTT | CASSVGLGRDDMNTEAFF
- | - | TRBJ2-7 | TRBV29-1 | TGCAGCGTTGAAAGCGCAGCCGAATCCTACGAGCAGTACTTC | CSVESAAESYEQYF
- | - | TRBJ2-1 | TRBV14 | TGTGCCAGCAGCCAAGATGAGTTTTCTGAGCAGTTCTTC | CASSQDEFSEQFF
- | TRBD2 | TRBJ2-1 | TRBV20-1 | TGCAGTGCTAGTACTAGCGGGGTCCTCGCCGAGCAGTTCTTC | CSASTSGVLAEQFF
- | - | TRBJ1-1 | TRBV29-1 | TGCAGCGTTGAATGGAGTGTTGAAGCTTTCTTT | CSVEWSVEAFF
- | TRBD2 | TRBJ2-1 | TRBV15 | TGTGCCACCAGCAGAGATCGGGCTAGCGGGAGGGCCATAATAATTGAGCAGTTCTTC | CATSRDRASGRAIIIEQFF
- | - | TRBJ2-2 | TRBV19 | TGTGCCAGTAGTATATTCTTCCATCGGGGCACCGGGGAGCTGTTTTTT | CASSIFFHRGTGELFF
few | TRBD2 | TRBJ2-2 | TRBV28 | TGTGCCAGCAGTCCACTAGCGTGGGAGGGCCTCTCCGGGGAGCTGTTTTTT | CASSPLAWEGLSGELFF
- | - | TRBJ2-1 | TRBV6-5 | TGTGCCAGCACCCTCTCGAGCCCTTACAATGAGCAGTTCTTC | CASTLSSPYNEQFF